The rows below give T cell receptor beta chains drawn from one sample of a study of T cells in Graves' hyperthyroidism and ophthalmopathy. TCRdb re-called the multiplex PCR reads with MiXCR, one entry per CDR3 protein. This repertoire shows roughly 500,000 distinct CDR3 sequences, about 15% found once; its top ten account for roughly 5.7%. Sample: blood. Receptor source: a woman aged 30 to 39 with Graves' hyperthyroidism that later progressed to Graves' ophthalmopathy. CDR3s include the opening cysteine and the closing phenylalanine or tryptophan. Fields, in order: V gene, J gene, CDR3 protein.

>TRBV5-1|TRBJ2-3
CASSVGTSGSDTQYF
>TRBV12-3/TRBV12-4|TRBJ2-2
CASRRTGGSGELFF
>TRBV12-3/TRBV12-4|TRBJ2-7
CASSLDQGRAYEQYF
>TRBV29-1|TRBJ1-4
CSFRTDEKLFF
>TRBV5-4|TRBJ1-6
CASSDPGQGDNSPLHF
>TRBV6-2/TRBV6-3|TRBJ2-7
CASRPQGSSYEQYF
>TRBV5-1|TRBJ2-2
CASMKGGELFF
>TRBV12-3/TRBV12-4|TRBJ1-1
CASRDLGHRGTEAFF
>TRBV24-1|TRBJ2-5
CATSDLQDLTETQYF
>TRBV4-2|TRBJ2-7
CASSQDGREREQYF
>TRBV28|TRBJ1-3
CASSPPTVSGNTIYF
>TRBV7-2|TRBJ2-5
CASSQVAQETQYF
>TRBV6-2/TRBV6-3|TRBJ2-7
CASRLRAVGSYEQYF
>TRBV11-2|TRBJ2-7
CASSSQTGRLPYEQYF
>TRBV30|TRBJ2-5
CAWGVIADYQETQYF
>TRBV5-1|TRBJ2-1
CASSYPPASGYNEQFF
>TRBV5-1|TRBJ1-1
CASSLAQGQSNTEAFF
>TRBV5-5|TRBJ2-7
CASSPDVPSYEQYF
>TRBV7-8|TRBJ1-5
CASSQDMLGGSLPQHF
>TRBV3-1|TRBJ2-5
CASSHAGLAEETQYF
>TRBV7-2|TRBJ2-7
CASSLLLQPAYEQYF
>TRBV28|TRBJ1-4
CASIPYRGPGTNEKLFF
>TRBV28|TRBJ2-1
CASSDPSGGDGYNEQFF
>TRBV2|TRBJ1-4
CASSEYEKLFF
>TRBV6-1|TRBJ1-1
CASRKPGGANDTEAFF
>TRBV4-1|TRBJ1-3
CASSYGGQGSALSGNTIYF
>TRBV29-1|TRBJ2-3
CIYTSAADTQYF
>TRBV9|TRBJ1-2
CANSPTDESYGYTF
>TRBV30|TRBJ2-5
CAWRLTSSETQYF
>TRBV30|TRBJ1-3
CAWTAVSGNTIYF
>TRBV6-1|TRBJ2-5
CASSRQGEETQYF
>TRBV27|TRBJ2-7
CASSSKPGPTYEQYF
>TRBV6-1|TRBJ2-1
CASYSGLAGSNEQFF
>TRBV24-1|TRBJ2-3
CATSDVTGSPDTQYF
>TRBV12-3/TRBV12-4|TRBJ1-1
CASSLGPGGGTEAFF
>TRBV10-3|TRBJ2-7
CATGDMGVVSYEQYF
>TRBV20-1|TRBJ1-2
CSARGIPRDGYTF
>TRBV9|TRBJ2-7
CASSVGTDSLLPYEQYF
>TRBV10-3|TRBJ2-2
CAIKGVGDSNTGELFF
>TRBV11-2|TRBJ2-2
CASSVARVNTGELFF
>TRBV19|TRBJ1-3
CASSANGNTIYF